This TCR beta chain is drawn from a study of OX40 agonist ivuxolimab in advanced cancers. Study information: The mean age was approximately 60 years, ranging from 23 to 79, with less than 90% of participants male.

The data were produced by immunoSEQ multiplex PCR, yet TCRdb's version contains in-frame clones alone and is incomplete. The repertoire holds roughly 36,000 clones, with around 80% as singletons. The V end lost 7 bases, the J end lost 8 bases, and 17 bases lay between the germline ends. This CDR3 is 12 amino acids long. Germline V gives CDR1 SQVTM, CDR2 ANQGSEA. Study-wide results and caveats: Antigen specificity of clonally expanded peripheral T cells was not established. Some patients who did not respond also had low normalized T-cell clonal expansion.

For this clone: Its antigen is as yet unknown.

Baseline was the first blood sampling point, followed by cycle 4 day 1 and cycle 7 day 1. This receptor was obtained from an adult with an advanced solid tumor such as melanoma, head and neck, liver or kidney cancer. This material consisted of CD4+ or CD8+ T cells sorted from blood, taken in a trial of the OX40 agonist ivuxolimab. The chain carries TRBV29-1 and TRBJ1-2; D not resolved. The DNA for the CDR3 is TGCAGCGCTACCTACGGCAGTCGAGGCTACACCTTC. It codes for CSATYGSRGYTF.